This T cell receptor (beta chain) was observed in a study of cytomegalovirus exposure and HLA in healthy donors (dated 2017 in TCRdb). Describing the broader study: A later analysis indicated that the 90 to 150 validation repertoires were generated on the platform also employed for the 700 or so repertoires of the first cohort. The study aimed to test whether signatures of past pathogen exposure could be identified by cataloging public T cell receptors. In addition to the first cohort of several hundred subjects, a separate validation cohort of 130 or so different subjects was used. To predict cytomegalovirus infection status, the study combined high-throughput TCR immunosequencing, statistical association of individual TCRs with disease status, and machine learning. Study-wide findings and limitations: It was suggested by the authors that the approach could potentially be generalized to other disease states and immunological phenotypes. In both the original and validation cohorts, the classifier was reported to diagnose cytomegalovirus status with high specificity and sensitivity. Of the cluster scores, approximately 94% were above 0 in a later analysis, which found that TCRs clustered in the first cohort also tended to co-occur in the 130 or so validation repertoires. Most TCR sequences were observed very rarely across donors, whereas some public TCRs were present in many individuals. The study gave a list of around 170 TCR beta chains associated with cytomegalovirus. In vitro tests confirmed that a few of the cytomegalovirus-associated TCR beta chains recognize cytomegalovirus antigens. All 120 or so repertoires were used to score co-occurrence in the validation cohort in a later analysis, because that analysis had no HLA typing for the cohort.

Libraries were constructed by the immunoSEQ multiplex PCR assay. In the source study's methods: A statistical classification framework was built to diagnose cytomegalovirus status from the catalog of TCR beta chain sequences. TCRdb carries this immuneACCESS record with in-frame sequences only. Its versions omit some clonotypes, under half of them owing to an unresolved V gene in the studies checked, with the rest unexplained. The V and J calls and clone size come from that table; D and trimming were worked out from the DNA. Across this sample there are some 130,000 clones, with roughly 87% seen only once. 1% to 1.5% of the sample is taken by the ten largest. Donors formed part of the validation cohort, which comprised approximately 130 subjects and was distinct from the first cohort of roughly 600 subjects. The V and J ends are trimmed by 5 bases and 0 bases, leaving 11 bases between them. The CDR3 measures 15 amino acids from cysteine to phenylalanine. Here the CDR3 DNA is all that survives: 45 bases in frame from base 1. The CDR1 and CDR2 encoded by the germline V gene (reference sequence) are SGHAT and FQDESV.

As concerns this clone: Its antigen target is currently unknown. Base qualities are missing; no much larger clone stands one base away.

The chain is made from TRBV11-1 and TRBJ2-1; the D segment could be TRBD2, given 6 matching bases. This TCR was recovered from a woman younger than 35 in good health and CMV-seronegative. The sequenced sample was PBMCs. Read as DNA, the sequence is TGTGCCAGCAGCGCACGGGAGTTCTCCTACAATGAGCAGTTCTTC. Protein translation: CASSAREFSYNEQFF.